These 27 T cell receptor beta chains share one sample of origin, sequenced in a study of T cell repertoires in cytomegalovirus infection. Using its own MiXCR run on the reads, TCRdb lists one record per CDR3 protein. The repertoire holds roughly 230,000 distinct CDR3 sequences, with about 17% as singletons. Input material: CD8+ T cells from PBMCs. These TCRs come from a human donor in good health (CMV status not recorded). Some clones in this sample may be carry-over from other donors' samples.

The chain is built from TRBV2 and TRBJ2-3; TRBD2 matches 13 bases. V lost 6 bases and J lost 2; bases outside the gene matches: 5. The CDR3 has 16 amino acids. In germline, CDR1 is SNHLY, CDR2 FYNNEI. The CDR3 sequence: CASRPTSGGATDTQYF. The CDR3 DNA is TGTGCCAGCAGGCCTACTAGCGGGGGGGCCACAGATACGCAGTATTTT.

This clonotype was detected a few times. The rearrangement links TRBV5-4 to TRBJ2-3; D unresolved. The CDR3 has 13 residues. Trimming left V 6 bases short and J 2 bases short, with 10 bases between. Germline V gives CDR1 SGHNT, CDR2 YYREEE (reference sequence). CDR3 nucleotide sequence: TGTGCCAGCATGTCGGGTATCACAGATACGCAGTATTTT. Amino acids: CASMSGITDTQYF.

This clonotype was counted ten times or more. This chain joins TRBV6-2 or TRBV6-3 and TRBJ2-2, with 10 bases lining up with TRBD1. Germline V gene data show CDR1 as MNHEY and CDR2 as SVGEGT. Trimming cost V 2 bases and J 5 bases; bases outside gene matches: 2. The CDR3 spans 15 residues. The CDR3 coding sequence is TGTGCCAGCAGTTACGGGACAGGGGAGACCGGGGAGCTGTTTTTT. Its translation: CASSYGTGETGELFF.

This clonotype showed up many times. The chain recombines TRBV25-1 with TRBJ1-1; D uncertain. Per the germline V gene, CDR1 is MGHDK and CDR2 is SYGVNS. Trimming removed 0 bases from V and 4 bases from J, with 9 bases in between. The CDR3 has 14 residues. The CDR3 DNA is TGTGCCAGCAGTGAATACTTAACGCCCACTGAAGCTTTCTTT. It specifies CASSEYLTPTEAFF.

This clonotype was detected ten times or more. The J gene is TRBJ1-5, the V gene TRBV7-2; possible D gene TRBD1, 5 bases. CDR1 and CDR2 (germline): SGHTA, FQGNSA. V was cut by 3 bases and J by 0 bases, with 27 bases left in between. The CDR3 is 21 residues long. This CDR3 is CASSLVPTGYPGGYSNQPQHF. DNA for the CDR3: TGTGCCAGCAGCTTGGTCCCCACAGGCTACCCCGGCGGATATAGCAATCAGCCCCAGCATTTT.

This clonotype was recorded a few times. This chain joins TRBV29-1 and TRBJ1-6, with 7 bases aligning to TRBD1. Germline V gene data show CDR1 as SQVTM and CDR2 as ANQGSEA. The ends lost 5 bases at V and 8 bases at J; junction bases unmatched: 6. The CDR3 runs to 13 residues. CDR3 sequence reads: CSVRTGRYSPLHF. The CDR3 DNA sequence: TGCAGCGTTAGGACAGGCCGTTATTCACCCCTCCACTTT.

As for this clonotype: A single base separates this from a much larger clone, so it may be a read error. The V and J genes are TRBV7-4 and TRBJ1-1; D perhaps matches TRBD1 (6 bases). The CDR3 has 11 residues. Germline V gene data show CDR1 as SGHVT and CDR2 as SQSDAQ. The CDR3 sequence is CASSTGIEAIF. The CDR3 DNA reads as TGTGCCAGCAGCACAGGGATTGAAGCTATCTTT.

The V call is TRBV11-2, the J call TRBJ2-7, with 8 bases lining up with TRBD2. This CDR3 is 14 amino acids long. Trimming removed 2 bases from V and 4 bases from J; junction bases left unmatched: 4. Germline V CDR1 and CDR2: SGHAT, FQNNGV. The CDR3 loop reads CASSLLGGVYEQYF. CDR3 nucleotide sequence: TGTGCCAGCAGCTTACTCGGGGGGGTATACGAGCAGTACTTC.

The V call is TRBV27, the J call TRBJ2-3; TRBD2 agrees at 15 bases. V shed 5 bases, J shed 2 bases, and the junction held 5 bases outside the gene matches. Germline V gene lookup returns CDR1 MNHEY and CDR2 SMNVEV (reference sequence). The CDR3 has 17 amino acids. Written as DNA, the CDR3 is TGTGCCAGCAGTCCGGGACTAGCGGGGGGTTACACAGATACGCAGTATTTT. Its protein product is CASSPGLAGGYTDTQYF.

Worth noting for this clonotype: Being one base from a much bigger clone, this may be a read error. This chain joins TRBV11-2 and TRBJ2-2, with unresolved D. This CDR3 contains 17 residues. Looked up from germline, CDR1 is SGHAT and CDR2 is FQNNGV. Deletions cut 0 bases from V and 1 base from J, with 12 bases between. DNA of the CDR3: TGTGCCAGCAGCTTAGAAGGGATTTCGGTGAACACCGGGGAGCTGTTTTTT. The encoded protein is CASSLEGISVNTGELFF.

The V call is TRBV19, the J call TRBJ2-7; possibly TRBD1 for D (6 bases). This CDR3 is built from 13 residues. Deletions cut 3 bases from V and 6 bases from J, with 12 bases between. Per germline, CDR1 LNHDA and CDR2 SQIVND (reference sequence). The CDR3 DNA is TGTGCCAGTAGTATGGACAGTGGGAGCGAGCAGTACTTC. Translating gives CASSMDSGSEQYF.

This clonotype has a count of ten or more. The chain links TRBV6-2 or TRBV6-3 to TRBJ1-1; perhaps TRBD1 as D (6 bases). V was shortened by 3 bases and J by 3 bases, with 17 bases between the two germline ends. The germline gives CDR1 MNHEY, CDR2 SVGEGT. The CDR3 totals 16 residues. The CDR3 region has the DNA TGTGCCAGCAGTTATCACAGGGCTGGTGGAGACACTGAAGCTTTCTTT. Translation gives CASSYHRAGGDTEAFF.

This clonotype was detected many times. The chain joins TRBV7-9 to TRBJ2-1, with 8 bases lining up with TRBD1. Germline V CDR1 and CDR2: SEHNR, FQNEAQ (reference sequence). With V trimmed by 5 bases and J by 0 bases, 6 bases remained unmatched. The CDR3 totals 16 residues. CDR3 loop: CASSGYRGSSYNEQFF. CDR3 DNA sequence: TGTGCCAGCAGCGGCTACAGGGGGAGCTCCTACAATGAGCAGTTCTTC. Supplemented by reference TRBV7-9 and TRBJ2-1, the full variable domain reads DTGVSQNPRHKITKRGQNVTFRCDPISEHNRLYWYRQTLGQGPEFLTYFQNEAQLEKSRLLSDRFSAERPKGSFSTLEIQRTEQGDSAMYLCASSGYRGSSYNEQFFGPGTRLTVL.

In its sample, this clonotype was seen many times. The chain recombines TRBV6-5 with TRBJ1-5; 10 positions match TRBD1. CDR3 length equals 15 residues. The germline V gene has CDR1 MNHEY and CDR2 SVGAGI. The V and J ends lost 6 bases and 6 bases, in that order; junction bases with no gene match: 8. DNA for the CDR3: TGTGCCAGCAGCTCCTCCGGGACAGGGGTTCAGCCCCAGCATTTT. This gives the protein CASSSSGTGVQPQHF.

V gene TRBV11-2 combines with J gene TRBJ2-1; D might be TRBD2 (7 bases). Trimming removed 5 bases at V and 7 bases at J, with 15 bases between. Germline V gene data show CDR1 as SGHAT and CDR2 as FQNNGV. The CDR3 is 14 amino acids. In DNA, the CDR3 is TGTGCCAGCAGCATGCGGGGGCGATCGAATGAGCAGTTCTTC. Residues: CASSMRGRSNEQFF. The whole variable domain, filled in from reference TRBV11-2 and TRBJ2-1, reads EAGVAQSPRYKIIEKRQSVAFWCNPISGHATLYWYQQILGQGPKLLIQFQNNGVVDDSQLPKDRFSAERLKGVDSTLKIQPAKLEDSAVYLCASSMRGRSNEQFFGPGTRLTVL.

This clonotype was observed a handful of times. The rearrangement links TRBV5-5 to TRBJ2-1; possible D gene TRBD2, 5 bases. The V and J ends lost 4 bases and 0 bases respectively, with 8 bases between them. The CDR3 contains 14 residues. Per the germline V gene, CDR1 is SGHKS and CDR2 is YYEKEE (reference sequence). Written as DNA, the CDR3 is TGTGCCAGCAGCGGCGCGGGCTCCTACAATGAGCAGTTCTTC. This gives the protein CASSGAGSYNEQFF. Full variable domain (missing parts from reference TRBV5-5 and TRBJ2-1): DAGVTQSPTHLIKTRGQQVTLRCSPISGHKSVSWYQQVLGQGPQFIFQYYEKEERGRGNFPDRFSARQFPNYSSELNVNALLLGDSALYLCASSGAGSYNEQFFGPGTRLTVL.

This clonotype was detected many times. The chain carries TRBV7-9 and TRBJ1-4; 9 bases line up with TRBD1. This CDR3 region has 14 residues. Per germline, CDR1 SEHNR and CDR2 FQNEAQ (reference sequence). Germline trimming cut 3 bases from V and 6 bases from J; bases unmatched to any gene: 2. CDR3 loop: CASSFWDRDEKLFF. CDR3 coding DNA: TGTGCCAGCAGCTTCTGGGACAGGGATGAAAAACTGTTTTTT.

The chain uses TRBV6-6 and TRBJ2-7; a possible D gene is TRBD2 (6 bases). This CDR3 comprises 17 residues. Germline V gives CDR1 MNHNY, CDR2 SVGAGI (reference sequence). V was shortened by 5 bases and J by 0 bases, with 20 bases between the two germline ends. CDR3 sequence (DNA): TGTGCCAGCAGTCGCCCCAATAGCGGCGCTAGCTCCTACGAGCAGTACTTC. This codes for CASSRPNSGASSYEQYF.

Here the CDR3 DNA reads TGTGCCAGCAGTGAATATTCCCACCGCAGTTTTAACACTGAAGCTTTCTTT. Amino acids: CASSEYSHRSFNTEAFF. V gene TRBV2 combines with J gene TRBJ1-1; no firm D call. Germline lookup yields CDR1 SNHLY and CDR2 FYNNEI. V was pared by 2 bases and J by 2 bases, with 18 bases between. The CDR3 totals 17 residues.

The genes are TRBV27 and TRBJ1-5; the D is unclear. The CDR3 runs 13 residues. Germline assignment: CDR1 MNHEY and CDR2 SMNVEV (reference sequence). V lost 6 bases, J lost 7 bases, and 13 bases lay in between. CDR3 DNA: TGTGCCAGCAGCCCCAGTCTGGGACAGCCCCAGCATTTT. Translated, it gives CASSPSLGQPQHF.

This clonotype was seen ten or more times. CDR3 region: CASSYQGVLGDYEQYF. The CDR3, as DNA: TGTGCCAGCAGCTACCAGGGAGTCCTTGGTGACTACGAGCAGTACTTC. The chain links TRBV7-2 to TRBJ2-7; D may match TRBD1 or TRBD2 (5 bases each). CDR1 is SGHTA, CDR2 FQGNSA, per germline. This CDR3 has 16 residues. The germline V and J ends were trimmed by 4 bases and 3 bases, with 19 bases remaining between them.

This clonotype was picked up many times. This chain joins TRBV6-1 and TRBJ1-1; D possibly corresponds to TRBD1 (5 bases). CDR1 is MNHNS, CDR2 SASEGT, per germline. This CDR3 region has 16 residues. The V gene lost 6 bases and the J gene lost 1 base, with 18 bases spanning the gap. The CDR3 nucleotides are TGTGCCAGCAGATTCGAACTCGGACAAGGGAACACTGAAGCTTTCTTT. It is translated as CASRFELGQGNTEAFF.

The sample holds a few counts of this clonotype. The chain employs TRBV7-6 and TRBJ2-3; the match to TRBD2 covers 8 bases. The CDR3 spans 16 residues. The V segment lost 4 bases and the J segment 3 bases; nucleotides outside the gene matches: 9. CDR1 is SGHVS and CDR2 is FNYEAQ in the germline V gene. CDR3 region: CASSSVVTGGTDTQYF. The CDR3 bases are TGTGCCAGCAGCTCAGTCGTAACGGGGGGGACAGATACGCAGTATTTT.

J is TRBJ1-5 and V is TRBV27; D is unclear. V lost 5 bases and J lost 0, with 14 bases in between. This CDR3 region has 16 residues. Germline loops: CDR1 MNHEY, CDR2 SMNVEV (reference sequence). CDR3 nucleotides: TGTGCCAGCAGTCCCTCTGGGGATTATAGCAATCAGCCCCAGCATTTT. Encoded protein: CASSPSGDYSNQPQHF.

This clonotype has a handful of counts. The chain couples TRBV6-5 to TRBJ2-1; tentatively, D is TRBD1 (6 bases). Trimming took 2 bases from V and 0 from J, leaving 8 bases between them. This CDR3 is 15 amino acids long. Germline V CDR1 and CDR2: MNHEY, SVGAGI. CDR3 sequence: CASSYDRSSYNEQFF. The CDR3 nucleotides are TGTGCCAGCAGTTACGACAGGAGCTCCTACAATGAGCAGTTCTTC.

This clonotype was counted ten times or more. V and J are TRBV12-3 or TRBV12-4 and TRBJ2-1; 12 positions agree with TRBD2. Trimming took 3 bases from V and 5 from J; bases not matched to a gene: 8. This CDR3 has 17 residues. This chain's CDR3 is CASSFRASGGAHNEQFF. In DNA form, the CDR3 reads TGTGCCAGCAGTTTTAGGGCTAGCGGGGGGGCCCACAATGAGCAGTTCTTC.

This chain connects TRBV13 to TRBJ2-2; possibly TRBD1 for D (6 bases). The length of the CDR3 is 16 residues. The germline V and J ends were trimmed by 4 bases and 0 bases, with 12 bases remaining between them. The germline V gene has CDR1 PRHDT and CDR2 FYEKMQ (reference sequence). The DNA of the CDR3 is TGTGCCAGCAGCTCCAGGGGCCGGGCGAACACCGGGGAGCTGTTTTTT. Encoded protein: CASSSRGRANTGELFF.